The source of this TCR beta chain is a study of metastatic and nonmetastatic thyroid tumors. At the level of the study: Repertoires from blood and tumor or nodule tissue of malignant and benign thyroid patients were compared.

Study-level findings and limits: Within blood and tumor, benign nodules reportedly had significantly lower TCR beta diversity than malignant thyroid tumors did.

Original handling: It was from CDR3 differences across clinicopathological groups that a distant-metastasis classifier for papillary thyroid cancer was built. TCRdb reprocessed the PCR reads via MiXCR. The V and J calls here are based on TCRdb, not the publication. The sample records some 84,000 clones, 8% to 9.5% being singletons. This clone was recorded many times. Its antigen is not known. Prior to thyroid surgery, none of the patients had received any treatment. This clonotype was obtained from a female donor with papillary thyroid cancer or a benign thyroid nodule (not recorded which). Some clones in this sample may be carry-over from other donors' samples. The sequenced sample consisted of blood.

CDR3 sequence (DNA): TGTGCCAGTAGTATTGAGGGAAGGAGGGGCTATGGCTACACCTTC. Translated, it gives CASSIEGRRGYGYTF. This chain links TRBV19 with TRBJ1-2; weak D call: TRBD1 (5 bases). CDR1 and CDR2 (germline): LNHDA, SQIVND (reference sequence). Trimming shortened V by 3 bases and J by 4 bases, and 15 bases separated the two germline ends. This CDR3 spans 15 amino acids.